This T cell receptor (beta chain) was identified during a study of blood T cells in healthy people across ages. This clonotype has just one count. Its specificity is unknown. Germline V CDR1 and CDR2: LGHNA, YSLEER. The CDR3 has 15 amino acids. V was shortened by 0 bases and J by 5 bases, with 13 bases between the two germline ends. Study-level findings and limits: Lack of knowledge of donor CMV status possibly confounded expanded clonotype changes.

Healthy Caucasian individuals from Russia aged about 6 to 90 were enrolled as donors. A second roughly 6 to 12 cycle PCR used barcoded and J-beta primers. Each cDNA molecule carried a tag from a template-switch adaptor that contained 12 random nucleotides. TCRdb re-analysed the 5' RACE reads in MiXCR, keeping a single row per CDR3 protein. The table has fewer than 2,000,000 distinct CDR3 sequences, about two fifths seen once. The sequence was obtained from a human donor in good health. V is TRBV4-3 and J is TRBJ2-5; a weak D match, TRBD2 (5 bases). Sequencing was carried out using blood. CDR3 sequence reads: CASSQDHDGEETQYF. The DNA of the CDR3 is TGCGCCAGCAGCCAAGATCATGACGGGGAGGAGACCCAGTACTTC.